The source of this T cell receptor (beta chain) is a study of Ad26.COV2.S vaccination and SARS-CoV-2 variants. Study as a whole: In the COV1001 trial, the donor was in the Ad26.COV2.S arm. Each vaccinee took Ad26.COV2.S intramuscularly, once or twice 56 days apart. Study-wide points: With respect to non-spike TCR breadth, vaccine and placebo recipients were similar.

Worth noting for this clone: Its target is unknown.

Produced via immunoSEQ multiplex PCR; TCRdb's table is partial and in-frame only. The sample holds about 480,000 clones, around nine tenths seen once. Sample treatment: approximately 18 received Ad26.COV2.S at low or high dose, single or two shots; about 5 received placebo; per-sample allocation not given. Collection of samples fell on day 63 after the first vaccine or placebo injection. Recruitment in Boston yielded a donor of adult age, 18-55 years. Per germline, CDR1 SGHTA and CDR2 FQGNSA. V was shortened by 5 bases and J by 4 bases, with 15 bases between the two germline ends. The CDR3 runs to 15 residues.

The chain is built from TRBV7-2 and TRBJ2-1; the D gene is possibly TRBD2 (5 bases). The sequence was collected from a person aged 18-65 years who received the Ad26.COV2.S COVID-19 vaccine or a placebo. Material: peripheral blood, obtained in a trial of Ad26.COV2.S vaccine versus placebo. Written as DNA, the CDR3 is TGTGCCAGCAGCCGTAGCCGAGGGAGTTACAATGAGCAGTTCTTC. Its protein is CASSRSRGSYNEQFF.